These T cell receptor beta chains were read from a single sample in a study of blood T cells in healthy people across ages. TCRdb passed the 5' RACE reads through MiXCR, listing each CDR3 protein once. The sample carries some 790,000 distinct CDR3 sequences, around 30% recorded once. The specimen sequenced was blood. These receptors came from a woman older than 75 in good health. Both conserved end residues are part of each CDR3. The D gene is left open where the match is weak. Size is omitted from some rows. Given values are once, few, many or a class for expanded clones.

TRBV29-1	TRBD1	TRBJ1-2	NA	TGCAGCGTTGAAGCAGAGATGGGACAGGCACCTAACTATGGCTACACCTTC	CSVEAEMGQAPNYGYTF
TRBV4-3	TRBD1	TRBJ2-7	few	TGCGCCAGCAGCTCAGAAGGGGGCGGCGAGCAGTACTTC	CASSSEGGGEQYF
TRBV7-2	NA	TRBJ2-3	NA	TGTGCCAGCAGCTTCTATGAGGCGTCCACAGATACGCAGTATTTT	CASSFYEASTDTQYF
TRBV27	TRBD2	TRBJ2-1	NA	TGTGCCAGCAGTTTGTGGGGGGGACGTGAGCAGTTCTTC	CASSLWGGREQFF
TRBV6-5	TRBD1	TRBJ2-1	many	TGTGCCAGCAGTTACCAAGGACAGGGGAGGAATGAGCAGTTCTTC	CASSYQGQGRNEQFF
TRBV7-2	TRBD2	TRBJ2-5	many	TGTGCCAGCAGCGCGACCGGGACTAGCGGGGGTCTAAGAGAGACCCAGTACTTC	CASSATGTSGGLRETQYF
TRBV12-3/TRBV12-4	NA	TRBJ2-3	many	TGTGCCAGCAGTCCCCAGGGTACGTTAACAGATACGCAGTATTTT	CASSPQGTLTDTQYF
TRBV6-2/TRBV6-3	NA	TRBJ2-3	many	TGTGCCAGCAGTTACCTAACAAGTTCAGATACGCAGTATTTT	CASSYLTSSDTQYF
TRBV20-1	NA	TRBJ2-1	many	TGCAGTGCTAGAGATAGGGTCCCCGGGGAGCAGTTCTTC	CSARDRVPGEQFF
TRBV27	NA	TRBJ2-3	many	TGTGCCAGCAGTTTGGGGATGGTTAGCACAGATACGCAGTATTTT	CASSLGMVSTDTQYF
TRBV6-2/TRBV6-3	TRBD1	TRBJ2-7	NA	TGTGCCAGCAGTCTGGGACAGTGCTACGAGCAGTACTTC	CASSLGQCYEQYF
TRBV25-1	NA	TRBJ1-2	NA	TGTGCCAGCAGTGAACCGTCCTCAGCTAACTATGGCTACACCTTC	CASSEPSSANYGYTF
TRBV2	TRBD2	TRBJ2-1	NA	TGTGCCAGCAGTGACCGGACTGGCGGGGGGGAGGATGAGCAGTTCTTC	CASSDRTGGGEDEQFF
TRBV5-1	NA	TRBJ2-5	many	TGCGCCAGCAGCGCATCAGGGTTCCAAGAGACCCAGTACTTC	CASSASGFQETQYF
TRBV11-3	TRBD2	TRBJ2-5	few	TGTGCCAGCAGCTCCCTATACAGCGGGGGGTCCGCCAAGACCCAGTACTTC	CASSSLYSGGSAKTQYF
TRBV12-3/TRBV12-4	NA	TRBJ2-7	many	TGTGCCAGCAGTTTTGGGGCAGGGGCTTACGAGCAGTACTTC	CASSFGAGAYEQYF
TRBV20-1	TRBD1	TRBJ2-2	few	TGCAGTGCTAGAGATGGGACAGAGAACACCGGGGAGCTGTTTTTT	CSARDGTENTGELFF
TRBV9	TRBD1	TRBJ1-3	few	TGTGCCAGCAGCGTGAAGACAGGGGGCATAGGCTCTGGAAACACCATATATTTT	CASSVKTGGIGSGNTIYF
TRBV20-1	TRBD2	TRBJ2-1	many	TGCAGTGCTAGGGGGCGGGGGACCTACAATGAGCAGTTCTTC	CSARGRGTYNEQFF
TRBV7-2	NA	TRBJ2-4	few	TGTACCAGCAGCTCCCGGGGAGAGGGGAACATTCAGTACTTC	CTSSSRGEGNIQYF
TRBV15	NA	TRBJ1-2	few	TGTGCCACCAGCAGAGAGCCGGGAGGTAACTATGGCTACACCTTC	CATSREPGGNYGYTF
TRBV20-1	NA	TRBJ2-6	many	TGCAGTGCTGACCAGGCCCAAGGGGCCAACGTCCTGACTTTC	CSADQAQGANVLTF
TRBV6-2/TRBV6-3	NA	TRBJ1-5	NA	TGTGCCAGCAGTCACACGGCCACAGCTTATAGCAATCAGCCCCAGCATTTT	CASSHTATAYSNQPQHF
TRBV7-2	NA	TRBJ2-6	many	TGTGCCAGCAGACTACAGGGCTCTGGGGCCAACGTCCTGACTTTC	CASRLQGSGANVLTF
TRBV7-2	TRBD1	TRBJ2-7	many	TGTGCCAGCAGCTTCCGGGACAGGGGTGGCGAGCAGTACTTC	CASSFRDRGGEQYF
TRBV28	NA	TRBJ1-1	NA	TGTGCCAGCAGTCAGAACAGGGAGGGGGCTTTCTTT	CASSQNREGAFF
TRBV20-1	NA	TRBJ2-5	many	TGCAGTGCGTACCAGGGAATCGGAGAGACCCAGTACTTC	CSAYQGIGETQYF
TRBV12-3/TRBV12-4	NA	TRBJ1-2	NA	TGTGCCAGCAGTTTACTTGCAGGTCGAGGCTACACCTTC	CASSLLAGRGYTF
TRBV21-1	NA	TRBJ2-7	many	TGTGCCAGCTTCCGGGACGAGCCCACCTACGAGCAGTACTTC	CASFRDEPTYEQYF
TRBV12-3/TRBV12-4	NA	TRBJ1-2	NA	TGTGCCAGCAGTTTATCAGGGGATGGGGGCTACACCTTC	CASSLSGDGGYTF
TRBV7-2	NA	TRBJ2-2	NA	TGTGCCACCAGCATAGGTGGCGGTACCGGGGAGCTGTTTTTT	CATSIGGGTGELFF
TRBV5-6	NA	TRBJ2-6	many	TGTGCCAGCAGCTTGTGGGGCCCCAGCTCTGGGGCCAACGTCCTGACTTTC	CASSLWGPSSGANVLTF
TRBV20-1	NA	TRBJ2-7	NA	TGCAGTGCCCTCGGGGTCGAGCAGTACTTC	CSALGVEQYF
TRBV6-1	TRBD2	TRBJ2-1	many	TGTGCCAGCAGTGAAGCTCCCGGGGGGGTCTACAATGAGCAGTTCTTC	CASSEAPGGVYNEQFF
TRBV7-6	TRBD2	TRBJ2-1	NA	TGTGCCAGCAGCCCCCGGACTAGCGGGGGAAATGAGCAGTTCTTC	CASSPRTSGGNEQFF
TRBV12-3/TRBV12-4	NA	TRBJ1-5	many	TGTGCCAGCAGTGGGGGTATGGGGACCCAGCCCCAGCATTTT	CASSGGMGTQPQHF
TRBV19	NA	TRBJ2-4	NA	TGTGCCAGTAGCAAGACAGAAGCCAAAAACATTCAGTACTTC	CASSKTEAKNIQYF
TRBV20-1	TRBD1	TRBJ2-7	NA	TGCAGTGCTAATGCCGGGACAGGGATCTCCTACGAGCAGTACTTC	CSANAGTGISYEQYF
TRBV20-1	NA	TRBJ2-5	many	TGCAGTGCTAGCCGGGACCGGAGGGGGGGAAGAGAGACCCAGTACTTC	CSASRDRRGGRETQYF
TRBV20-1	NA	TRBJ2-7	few	TGCAGTGCTGCCACAGGTACCTACGAGCAGTACTTC	CSAATGTYEQYF
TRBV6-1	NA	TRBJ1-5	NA	TGTGCCAGCAATGAAGCTGGTGGGAGTCAGCCCCAGCATTTT	CASNEAGGSQPQHF
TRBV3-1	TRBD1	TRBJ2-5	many	TGTGCCAGCAGCCAACGGACAGGGAAAGAGACCCAGTACTTC	CASSQRTGKETQYF